The 29 T cell receptor beta chains reported below all come from one sample, sequenced in a study of CD8+ T cells in alopecia areata. The treatment is: oral pan-JAK inhibitor, 5-10 mg twice daily. Obtained from alopecia areata patients were lesional scalp punch biopsies along with peripheral blood. Reverse transcription of extracted RNA yielded cDNA, which provided the sequencing template. Clones were read by immunoSEQ multiplex PCR, and TCRdb kept only the in-frame ones, dropping some. Of 15,000 to 20,000 clones detected, about 60% appear once; the ten largest clones hold over 7%. The sample in question was skin, obtained at week 4, from a patient treated with tofacitinib. These TCRs come from a human donor with alopecia areata.

This clone came up a few times. The V call is TRBV29-1, the J call TRBJ1-2; perhaps TRBD1 as D (6 bases). V was cut by 7 bases and J by 7 bases, with 22 bases left in between. Per the germline V gene, CDR1 is SQVTM and CDR2 is ANQGSEA. The CDR3 contains 14 residues. The chain's CDR3 is CSAFSWGRGTGYTF. Here the CDR3 DNA reads TGCAGCGCCTTCTCATGGGGCAGGGGAACTGGCTACACCTTC.

The chain couples TRBV7-9 to TRBJ2-1, with 8 bases aligning to TRBD2. The CDR3 has 18 residues. CDR1 and CDR2 (germline): SEHNR, FQNEAQ (reference sequence). V trimming: 1 base; J trimming: 4 bases; junction bases outside the gene matches: 12. In nucleotides, the CDR3 is TGTGCCAGCAGCTTAGTCGTTATGGTAGCGGGGAGATACAATGAGCAGTTCTTC. It yields the protein CASSLVVMVAGRYNEQFF.

This clone has just a few counts. J is TRBJ2-1 and V is TRBV18; no definite D call. The germline gives CDR1 KGHSH, CDR2 LQKENI. Trimming removed 1 base from V and 0 bases from J, with 13 bases in between. The CDR3 sequence is 17 residues long. CDR3 sequence: CASSPRMGTSSYNEQFF. The CDR3 bases are TGTGCCAGCTCACCACGAATGGGTACAAGCTCCTACAATGAGCAGTTCTTC.

By sample fraction, this clone is medium-sized. The chain combines TRBV5-1 with TRBJ2-1; 9 positions agree with TRBD2. V shed 4 bases and J 6 bases; nucleotides not matched to a gene: 5. Germline V gene lookup returns CDR1 SGHRS and CDR2 YFSETQ. The CDR3 covers 14 residues. The CDR3 is CASSLQTSGNEQFF. CDR3 nucleotide sequence: TGCGCCAGCAGCCTACAGACTAGCGGCAATGAGCAGTTCTTC.

In its sample, this clone ranks as medium-sized. This chain links TRBV4-1 with TRBJ1-2; D is uncertain. Trimming took off 0 bases at V and 6 bases at J, with 14 bases between the two ends. The CDR3 is 15 residues long. The germline gives CDR1 MGHRA, CDR2 YSYEKL. CDR3 sequence reads: CASSQDRTVKDGYTF. CDR3 DNA: TGCGCCAGCAGCCAAGACAGGACCGTGAAGGATGGCTACACCTTC.

The chain recombines TRBV9 with TRBJ1-2; D not certain. The CDR3 sequence is 14 residues long. Germline CDR1 SGDLS, CDR2 YYNGEE. V lost 1 base to trimming and J lost 3 bases, with 10 bases between them. CDR3 region: CASSVTEEYYGYTF. The CDR3 DNA follows: TGTGCCAGCAGCGTAACAGAGGAGTACTATGGCTACACCTTC.

The sample holds one count of this clone. This chain links TRBV4-2 with TRBJ1-6; D may be TRBD1 (6 bases). Germline V gene sequence: CDR1 LGHNA, CDR2 YNFKEQ. The CDR3 sequence is 15 residues long. V lost 3 bases and J 7 bases, leaving 13 bases between the germline ends. The CDR3 reads CASSHAGGPNSPLHF. The CDR3 DNA reads as TGTGCCAGCAGCCATGCGGGGGGGCCGAATTCACCCCTCCACTTT.

The chain has TRBV7-4 and TRBJ2-7, with 9 bases fitting TRBD1. The CDR3 is made up of 15 amino acids. The germline V gene encodes CDR1 SGHVT and CDR2 SQSDAQ. The ends lost 1 base at V and 3 bases at J; junction bases unmatched: 4. Here the CDR3 DNA reads TGTGCCAGCAGCTTAGTAGACAGGGGGGACTACGAGCAGTACTTC. It is translated as CASSLVDRGDYEQYF.

The genes are TRBV28 and TRBJ1-2; the D gene is possibly TRBD1 (6 bases). CDR1 MDHEN and CDR2 SYDVKM come from the germline V gene. The CDR3 spans 12 residues. Trimming pared 4 bases from V and 5 bases from J, leaving 8 bases between. The CDR3 DNA is TGTGCCAGCAGTTCAGGGGTTTATGGCTACACCTTC. Translated, it gives CASSSGVYGYTF.

This sequence joins TRBV6-5 and TRBJ1-2; 9 nucleotides line up with TRBD1. CDR3 length: 15 residues. J lost 8 bases, V lost 0 bases, and 7 bases had no gene match. The germline V gene has CDR1 MNHEY and CDR2 SVGAGI. The CDR3 coding sequence is TGTGCCAGCAGTTACTCTACGGGACAGGGAGGAGGCTACACCTTC. Encoded protein: CASSYSTGQGGGYTF.

This clone has a handful of counts. This chain links TRBV9 with TRBJ2-5; maybe TRBD2 (6 bases). The CDR3 loop spans 13 amino acids. CDR1 is SGDLS, CDR2 YYNGEE, per germline. Trimming shortened V by 0 bases and J by 3 bases, and 6 bases separated the two germline ends. The CDR3 DNA sequence: TGTGCCAGCAGCGTAGGGGGGGAAGAGACCCAGTACTTC. It translates to CASSVGGEETQYF.

In its sample, this clone was seen a few times. The chain is built from TRBV7-2 and TRBJ2-3, with D tentatively TRBD2 (7 bases). CDR3 length: 16 amino acids. With 1 base removed from V and 8 bases from J, the gap between germline ends came to 19 bases. Germline V gene data show CDR1 as SGHTA and CDR2 as FQGNSA. CDR3 in amino acids: CASSLDSGGLRGTQYF. The CDR3 DNA reads TGTGCCAGCAGCTTAGATTCCGGGGGGCTCAGGGGTACGCAGTATTTT. Variable domain in full (rest from reference TRBV7-2 and TRBJ2-3): GAGVSQSPSNKVTEKGKDVELRCDPISGHTALYWYRQSLGQGLEFLIYFQGNSAPDKSGLPSDRFSAERTGGSVSTLTIQRTQQEDSAVYLCASSLDSGGLRGTQYFGPGTRLTVL.

This chain joins TRBV11-2 and TRBJ1-2, with D possibly TRBD1 on 6 matching bases. CDR1 SGHAT and CDR2 FQNNGV come from the germline V gene. The CDR3 length is 14 residues. Trimming took off 3 bases at V and 8 bases at J, with 16 bases between the two ends. The DNA for the CDR3 is TGTGCCAGCAGCTTGGGTGCAGGGGTGGAAGGCTACACCTTC. It is translated as CASSLGAGVEGYTF.

The chain employs TRBV20-1 and TRBJ1-1, with D possibly matching TRBD1 (6 bases). Germline V gene sequence: CDR1 DFQATT, CDR2 SNEGSKA (reference sequence). CDR3 length: 11 residues. CDR3 region: CNRNRETEAFF. The CDR3 DNA reads as TGCAATCGTAACAGGGAGACTGAAGCTTTCTTT.

The genes are TRBV10-3 and TRBJ2-1; 8 bases fit TRBD1. Germline CDR1 reads ENHRY; CDR2 reads SYGVKD. The CDR3 length is 16 residues. V lost 0 bases and J lost 5; bases outside the gene matches: 6. The CDR3 DNA is TGTGCCATCAGTGAGTCATCCGGGACAGGCAACAATGAGCAGTTCTTC. It yields the protein CAISESSGTGNNEQFF.

This clone has only a few counts. The DNA of the CDR3 is TGTGCCAGCAGCGCTAGGACAGGCAATCAGCCCCAGCATTTT. Its translation: CASSARTGNQPQHF. V and J are TRBV7-9 and TRBJ1-5, with a weak D call TRBD1 (6 bases). The CDR3 length is 14 residues. Trimming cost V 5 bases and J 2 bases, with 10 bases left between them. In germline, CDR1 is SEHNR, CDR2 FQNEAQ (reference sequence).

The genes are TRBV7-2 and TRBJ2-1; D is possibly TRBD1 or TRBD2 (6 bases each). This CDR3 spans 15 amino acids. The V end was cut by 1 base, the J end by 3 bases, with 10 bases between. Germline CDR1 SGHTA, CDR2 FQGNSA. In nucleotides, the CDR3 is TGTGCCAGCAGCTTAGAAGGGGGGCTCTACAATGAGCAGTTCTTC. Protein: CASSLEGGLYNEQFF.

The V gene is TRBV6-1, the J gene TRBJ2-4; no clear D gene. Trimming stripped 6 bases from V and 0 bases from J, with 9 bases between. This CDR3 has 14 residues. The germline V gene has CDR1 MNHNS and CDR2 SASEGT. The CDR3 here is CASRGIIAKNIQYF. For the CDR3, the DNA is TGTGCCAGCAGGGGGATCATAGCCAAAAACATTCAGTACTTC.

Points on this clone: The sample has other DNA sequences that encode this CDR3 too. V is TRBV5-1 and J is TRBJ1-4; D gene unclear. Germline V gene lookup returns CDR1 SGHRS and CDR2 YFSETQ. This CDR3 has 16 amino acids. Deletions cut 2 bases from V and 7 bases from J, with 18 bases between. This CDR3 reads CASSFSFTREFEKLFF. CDR3 DNA: TGCGCCAGCAGCTTCAGCTTCACGAGAGAGTTTGAAAAACTGTTTTTT.

The gene calls are TRBV27 and TRBJ1-3; D perhaps matches TRBD1 (6 bases). The CDR3 has 17 residues. V was cut by 6 bases and J by 6 bases, with 24 bases left in between. Germline CDR1 reads MNHEY; CDR2 reads SMNVEV (reference sequence). The CDR3 sequence: CASSPQSTGTRENTIYF. CDR3 in DNA: TGTGCCAGCAGCCCCCAATCCACCGGGACACGTGAAAACACCATATATTTT.

This clone was observed once. The chain carries TRBV5-5 and TRBJ2-3; unclear D gene. Trimming took 0 bases from V and 5 from J, leaving 7 bases between them. Germline lookup yields CDR1 SGHKS and CDR2 YYEKEE (reference sequence). This CDR3 contains 13 residues. CDR3 in DNA: TGTGCCAGCAGCTTGGGTTCTGGAGATACGCAGTATTTT. Residues: CASSLGSGDTQYF.

The count of this clone is one. The V gene is TRBV28, the J gene TRBJ1-1; D unresolved. CDR1 is MDHEN, CDR2 SYDVKM, per germline. This CDR3 contains 16 residues. Trimming left V 1 base short and J 0 bases short, with 12 bases between. The CDR3 bases are TGTGCCAGCAGTTTATTAAGGGCCAGGATGAACACTGAAGCTTTCTTT. Translation gives CASSLLRARMNTEAFF.

This clone was seen only a few times. CDR3 region: CASSHRDTEAFF. In DNA, the CDR3 is TGTGCCAGCAGCCATCGGGATACTGAAGCTTTCTTT. This sequence joins TRBV5-4 and TRBJ1-1; D is ambiguous. Trimming took 4 bases from V and 5 from J, leaving 9 bases between them. Germline-derived CDR1 and CDR2 are SGHNT and YYREEE (reference sequence). This CDR3 has 12 amino acids.

The V call is TRBV10-3, the J call TRBJ2-5; weak D call: TRBD2 (5 bases). The end of the DNA fits TRBJ2-7 better, so the J call may be wrong. Germline assignment: CDR1 ENHRY and CDR2 SYGVKD. This CDR3 has 11 amino acids. The CDR3 reads CATEGSYEQYF. In DNA form, the CDR3 reads TGTGCCACCGAGGGCTCCTACGAGCAGTACTTC.

The chain joins TRBV7-9 to TRBJ2-1; D possibly uses TRBD1 or TRBD2 (6 bases each). This CDR3 spans 16 amino acids. V lost 7 bases and J 5 bases, leaving 21 bases between the germline ends. Germline V CDR1 and CDR2: SEHNR, FQNEAQ (reference sequence). The CDR3 sequence: CASIPLGGGDNNEQFF. The CDR3 bases are TGTGCCAGCATCCCGTTAGGAGGGGGTGACAACAATGAGCAGTTCTTC.

The chain has TRBV7-2 and TRBJ1-5, with D hard to call. V was clipped by 3 bases and J by 0 bases, with 15 bases between them. CDR1 is SGHTA and CDR2 is FQGNSA in the germline V gene. CDR3 size: 17 residues. The CDR3 nucleotides read TGTGCCAGCAGCTTCTCCCCCCAGAAATTTAGCAATCAGCCCCAGCATTTT. Amino acid sequence: CASSFSPQKFSNQPQHF.

The chain recombines TRBV7-9 with TRBJ1-2; D unresolved. The V gene lost 5 bases and the J gene lost 8 bases, with 15 bases spanning the gap. The CDR3 runs 13 residues. From germline, CDR1 is SEHNR and CDR2 FQNEAQ (reference sequence). The CDR3 region is CASSRLWAGGYTF. For the CDR3, the DNA is TGTGCCAGCAGCCGTTTGTGGGCGGGAGGCTACACCTTC. Full variable domain (outside the CDR3, taken from reference TRBV7-9 and TRBJ1-2): DTGVSQNPRHKITKRGQNVTFRCDPISEHNRLYWYRQTLGQGPEFLTYFQNEAQLEKSRLLSDRFSAERPKGSFSTLEIQRTEQGDSAMYLCASSRLWAGGYTFGSGTRLTVV.

This clone has a handful of counts. This chain joins TRBV5-4 and TRBJ1-1; D not resolved. Germline CDR1 and CDR2: SGHNT and YYREEE (reference sequence). The CDR3 extends over 16 amino acids. With 2 bases removed from V and 5 bases from J, the gap between germline ends came to 19 bases. In DNA, the CDR3 is TGTGCCAGCAGCTTACCTCATAGGGATGGTGGGACTGAAGCTTTCTTT. This codes for CASSLPHRDGGTEAFF.

The chain joins TRBV25-1 to TRBJ2-7, with 10 bases lining up with TRBD2. This CDR3 region has 14 residues. CDR1 and CDR2 from the germline V gene are MGHDK and SYGVNS. V shed 11 bases, J shed 5 bases, and the junction held 12 bases outside the gene matches. This chain's CDR3 is CARTSSGGTHEQYF. For the CDR3, the DNA is TGTGCCCGCACATCTAGCGGGGGTACCCACGAGCAGTACTTC.